The rows below give T cell receptor beta chains drawn from one sample of a study of blood T cell repertoires in COVID-19. Profiled with immunoSEQ multiplex PCR; TCRdb holds only in-frame clones, not every one. The sample has 70,000 to 90,000 clones; nearly 90% are singletons. What was sequenced was peripheral blood. These receptors originate from a man aged 45-65 years with acute or convalescent COVID-19. Each CDR3 is given with its conserved first and last residue. A D gene is named only where the DNA matches it firmly. The size of a clone is reported for some rows only, either as once, few or many, or as a class for expanded clones.

j_call clone_size v_call d_call cdr3_aa cdr3_nt
TRBJ1-2 . TRBV5-6 TRBD1 CASSSSRDRGRGGYGYTF TGTGCCAGCAGCTCGTCCCGGGACAGGGGGCGCGGGGGCTATGGCTACACCTTC
TRBJ2-4 . TRBV5-1 . CASSPTWTANIQYF TGCGCCAGCAGCCCGACCTGGACAGCAAACATTCAGTACTTC
TRBJ1-2 . TRBV5-6 TRBD1 CASNTGLGQGASGGGYTF TGTGCCAGCAACACGGGATTGGGACAGGGGGCTTCCGGAGGGGGCTACACCTTC
TRBJ2-1 . TRBV19 TRBD2 CASSLGTRGGNEQFF TGTGCTAGTAGCCTGGGAACCCGGGGGGGCAATGAGCAGTTCTTC
TRBJ1-1 . TRBV7-6 TRBD1 CASQTEPGQAVTEAFF TGTGCCAGCCAAACCGAACCGGGACAGGCGGTCACTGAAGCTTTCTTT
TRBJ2-5 once TRBV9 . CASSVGIRDQETQYF TGTGCCAGCAGCGTAGGTATCCGGGATCAAGAGACCCAGTACTTC
TRBJ1-4 . TRBV3-1/TRBV3-2 . CASSHRAAGNEKLFF TGTGCCAGCAGCCATAGGGCCGCGGGAAATGAAAAACTGTTTTTT
TRBJ2-7 . TRBV9 TRBD2 CASGGEVDEQYF TGTGCCAGCGGGGGGGAGGTCGACGAGCAGTACTTC
TRBJ1-4 . TRBV6-5 TRBD1 CASRDRDRSEKLFF TGTGCCAGCAGGGACCGGGACAGAAGTGAAAAACTGTTTTTT
TRBJ2-4 . TRBV2 . CASSEEADIQYF TGTGCCAGCAGTGAAGAGGCGGACATTCAGTACTTC
TRBJ1-2 . TRBV10-3 . CAISDSDRLLNYGYTF TGTGCCATCAGTGATTCCGACAGGCTCCTTAACTATGGCTACACCTTC
TRBJ2-7 few TRBV29-1 TRBD1 CSVEFGSGGYEQYF TGCAGCGTTGAATTCGGGTCAGGGGGTTACGAGCAGTACTTC
TRBJ2-3 once TRBV5-1 TRBD2 CASSPGRVLDTQYF TGCGCCAGCAGTCCGGGGAGGGTTCTAGATACGCAGTATTTT
TRBJ2-2 few TRBV4-2 . CASSQELRVGELFF TGTGCCAGCAGCCAAGAGTTGCGGGTCGGGGAGCTGTTTTTT
TRBJ1-6 . TRBV14 TRBD1 CASSHTGGSTLHF TGTGCCAGCAGCCACACAGGGGGCAGTACCCTCCACTTT
TRBJ1-5 . TRBV28 . CASSLRPKNQPQHF TGTGCCAGCAGTTTACGCCCTAAAAATCAGCCCCAGCATTTT
TRBJ1-2 . TRBV10-3 TRBD1 CAITDRGSYGYTF TGTGCCATCACCGACAGGGGGTCCTATGGCTACACCTTC
TRBJ1-5 . TRBV6-1 . CASIQGYSNQPQHF TGTGCCAGCATCCAGGGTTATAGCAATCAGCCCCAGCATTTT
TRBJ2-7 . TRBV5-1 . CASSLGQSYEQYF TGCGCCAGCAGCTTGGGGCAGTCCTACGAGCAGTACTTC
TRBJ2-2 once TRBV2 TRBD2 CASTRTSVGTGELFF TGTGCCAGCACTCGAACTAGCGTCGGCACCGGGGAGCTGTTTTTT
TRBJ1-4 . TRBV7-9 . CASSLAPGVIEKLFF TGTGCCAGCAGCTTAGCGCCAGGGGTCATTGAAAAACTGTTTTTT
TRBJ1-5 . TRBV9 . CASSVSGVGQPQHF TGTGCCAGCAGCGTTTCAGGGGTCGGGCAGCCCCAGCATTTT
TRBJ2-6 once TRBV19 . CASSIGGLPGSGANVLTF TGTGCCAGTAGTATAGGGGGCTTACCAGGCTCTGGGGCCAACGTCCTGACTTTC
TRBJ1-1 . TRBV2 . CASRVQGGTEAFF TGTGCCAGCAGGGTACAGGGAGGGACTGAAGCTTTCTTT
TRBJ1-5 . TRBV2 TRBD1 CASRSGQGGYQPQHF TGTGCCAGCAGATCCGGACAGGGGGGATATCAGCCCCAGCATTTT
TRBJ2-3 . TRBV3-1/TRBV3-2 TRBD2 CASSRTSGADTQYF TGTGCCAGCAGCCGGACTAGCGGGGCAGATACGCAGTATTTT
TRBJ2-1 . TRBV19 . CASTGYNEQFF TGTGCCAGCACAGGTTACAATGAGCAGTTCTTC